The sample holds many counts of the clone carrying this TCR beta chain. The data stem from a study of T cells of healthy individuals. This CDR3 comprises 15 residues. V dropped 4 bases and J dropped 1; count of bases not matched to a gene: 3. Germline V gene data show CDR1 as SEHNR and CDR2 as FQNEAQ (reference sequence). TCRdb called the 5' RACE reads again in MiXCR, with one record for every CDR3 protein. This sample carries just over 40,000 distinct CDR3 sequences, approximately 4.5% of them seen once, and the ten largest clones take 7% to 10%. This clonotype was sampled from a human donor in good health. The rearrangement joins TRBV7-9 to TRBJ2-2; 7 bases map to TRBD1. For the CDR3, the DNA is TGTGCCAGCAGCTCGGGACAGCGGAACACCGGGGAGCTGTTTTTT. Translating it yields CASSSGQRNTGELFF.